The entry below describes one T cell receptor (beta chain). Its antigen is unknown. This sample was taken from a study of cytomegalovirus exposure and HLA in healthy donors. Study-wide findings and caveats: In a later analysis, most CMV-associated TCR beta chains appeared HLA-restricted. The HLA-A and HLA-B alleles of most subjects were reportedly predicted accurately from TCR beta sequences.

Primers included in the PCR were 60 Vbeta and 13 Jbeta primers. The assay was immunoSEQ multiplex PCR, and TCRdb's table has in-frame clones only and misses some. There are about 88,000 clones in the sample; about 67% occur only once, and more than 15% lies in the top ten. The CDR3 is 14 amino acids. V was pared by 7 bases and J by 1 base, with 12 bases between. The germline V gene encodes CDR1 SNHLY and CDR2 FYNNEI. The V and J genes are TRBV2 and TRBJ2-3, with D unclear. This TCR was recovered from a woman under 30 in good health and CMV-seropositive. What was sequenced was PBMCs. Written as DNA, the CDR3 is TGTGCCAGCATGCTCGAGAGCCGCACAGATACGCAGTATTTT. Translating gives CASMLESRTDTQYF.